A selection of T cell receptor beta chains follows, all from one sample in a study of T cells in Graves' hyperthyroidism and ophthalmopathy. TCRdb independently ran MiXCR on the multiplex PCR reads; one entry per CDR3 protein. The repertoire has 690,000 or so distinct CDR3 sequences, approximately 18% of them found once; the top ten carry approximately 15%. Sequencing was carried out using blood. Receptors originate from a woman aged 45-60 years with Graves' hyperthyroidism that later progressed to Graves' ophthalmopathy. Each CDR3 is given with its conserved first and last residue. A D gene is named only where the DNA matches it firmly. Some rows mark clone size as missing; the rest say once, few, many or name a class of expanded clone.

j_call,v_call,d_call,clone_size,cdr3_nt,cdr3_aa
TRBJ2-5,TRBV11-2,.,many,TGTGCCAGCAGCCCAGGGTGGCCAGAGACCCAGTACTTC,CASSPGWPETQYF
TRBJ1-2,TRBV6-1,.,few,TGTGCCAGCAGTTATTTTGGCAGGGTTAACTATGGCTACACCTTC,CASSYFGRVNYGYTF
TRBJ2-1,TRBV2,.,.,TGTGCCAGCGTCAGGGGGGAGACCTACAATGAGCAGTTCTTC,CASVRGETYNEQFF
TRBJ2-7,TRBV6-1,.,many,TGTGCCAGCAGCCAGGGACCGGAGCAGTACTTC,CASSQGPEQYF
TRBJ1-1,TRBV5-1,.,many,TGCGCCAGCAGCTTCGGGGGGGCTGAAGCTTTCTTT,CASSFGGAEAFF
TRBJ2-5,TRBV29-1,TRBD2,.,TGCAGCGTTGAAGGGACTAGCGGTCCCCTTACCCAAGAGACCCAGTACTTC,CSVEGTSGPLTQETQYF
TRBJ2-3,TRBV19,TRBD1,few,TGTGCCAGTAGTTCTCGGACAGGTCAGTGGGATACGCAGTATTTT,CASSSRTGQWDTQYF
TRBJ1-3,TRBV20-1,.,.,TGCAGTGCGGCGACAGACCGATACTCTGGAAACACCATATATTTT,CSAATDRYSGNTIYF
TRBJ2-7,TRBV4-1,.,many,TGCGCCAGCAGCCAAGATGAGGACGGAGCCTACGAGCAGTACTTC,CASSQDEDGAYEQYF
TRBJ2-2,TRBV12-3/TRBV12-4,TRBD1,.,TGTGCCAGCAGTTTCGGGACAGGGGTCGGGGAGCTGTTTTTT,CASSFGTGVGELFF
TRBJ2-2,TRBV12-3/TRBV12-4,TRBD1,.,TGTGCCAGCAGACCGGGACAGGGGGCCTTCGGGGAGCTGTTTTTT,CASRPGQGAFGELFF
TRBJ2-7,TRBV30,.,many,TGTGCCTGGAGTCCCTCCGTTCGCGAGCAGTACTTC,CAWSPSVREQYF
TRBJ2-2,TRBV9,.,.,TGTGCCAGCAGCGTAGGACAGGAGGGCACCGGGGAGCTGTTTTTT,CASSVGQEGTGELFF
TRBJ1-5,TRBV28,.,many,TGTGCCAGCAGTTCCAGTTGGAAGGATCAGCCCCAGCATTTT,CASSSSWKDQPQHF
TRBJ1-2,TRBV27,.,many,TGTGCCAGCAGTCCATCACCGTGGGGGGGCGCTAATGGCTACACCTTC,CASSPSPWGGANGYTF
TRBJ2-7,TRBV6-2/TRBV6-3,TRBD2,.,TGTGCCAGCACCGGAGCGGGGGGCGAGCAGTACTTC,CASTGAGGEQYF
TRBJ2-7,TRBV7-8,.,few,TGTGCCAGCAGCTTAGGGGGGACGGTCGGGCAGGGTATTGAGCAGTACTTC,CASSLGGTVGQGIEQYF
TRBJ1-2,TRBV6-1,.,few,TGTGCCAGCATCGGACGTCCTCGGAACTATGGCTACACCTTC,CASIGRPRNYGYTF
TRBJ2-1,TRBV5-1,.,many,TGCGCCAGCAGCTTGGACTTTGATGAGCAGTTCTTC,CASSLDFDEQFF
TRBJ1-2,TRBV30,TRBD1,many,TGTGCCTGGAGTGCGGACAGGGGGCATGGCTACACCTTC,CAWSADRGHGYTF
TRBJ1-1,TRBV29-1,TRBD1,.,TGCAGCGTCGACAGGGGGGGAGGTCCGAACACTGAAGCTTTCTTT,CSVDRGGGPNTEAFF